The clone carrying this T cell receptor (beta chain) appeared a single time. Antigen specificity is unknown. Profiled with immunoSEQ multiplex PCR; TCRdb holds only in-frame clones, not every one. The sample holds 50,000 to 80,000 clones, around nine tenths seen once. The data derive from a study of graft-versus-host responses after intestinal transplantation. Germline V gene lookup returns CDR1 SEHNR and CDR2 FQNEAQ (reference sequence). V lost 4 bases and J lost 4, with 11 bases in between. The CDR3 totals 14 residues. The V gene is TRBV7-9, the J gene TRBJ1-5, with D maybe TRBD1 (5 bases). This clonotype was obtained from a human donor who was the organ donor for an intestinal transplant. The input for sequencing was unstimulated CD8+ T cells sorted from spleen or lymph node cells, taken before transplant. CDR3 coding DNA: TGTGCCAGCAGCTACCTGGACACGAATCAGCCCCAGCATTTT. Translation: CASSYLDTNQPQHF.